This T cell receptor (beta chain) was observed in a study of T cell changes during pregnancy in multiple sclerosis. The CDR3 has 16 amino acids. Germline-derived CDR1 and CDR2 are LGHNA and YNFKEQ. V was pared by 0 bases and J by 7 bases, with 9 bases of the junction left unmatched. Only in-frame clones appear in the TCRdb table, and some are missing; sequencing was by immunoSEQ multiplex PCR. The table records 50,000 to 65,000 clones, roughly 92% of them present only once. This rearrangement joins TRBV4-2 to TRBJ2-7; 10 positions agree with TRBD2. The sequences come from CD8+ T cells from peripheral blood mononuclear cells, collected in the second trimester of pregnancy. This sequence originates from a female donor with multiple sclerosis, enrolled in a pregnancy study. The CDR3 reads CASSQDIPSGSIEQYF. CDR3 nucleotide sequence: TGTGCCAGCAGCCAAGATATACCTAGCGGGAGTATTGAGCAGTACTTC.